Listed here are 16 T cell receptor beta chains from one sample, sequenced in a study of CD8+CD57+ T cells in acquired aplastic anemia. Genomic DNA constituted the template upon which TCR beta VDJ and CDR3 profiling was performed. TCRdb reanalysed the reads using MiXCR and keeps one entry per CDR3 protein. Here the sample spans roughly 160,000 distinct CDR3 sequences, around 60% being singletons. Sequencing was performed on sorted CD4+, CD8+, or CD8+CD57+ T cells (not recorded which) from PBMCs. Every receptor here comes from a human donor in good health.

The CDR3 DNA reads as TGCAGTGCTAGAGATAATCAAAAACTCGAGCAGTACTTC. Amino acid sequence: CSARDNQKLEQYF. V is TRBV20-1 and J is TRBJ2-7, with D unresolved. The CDR3 runs 13 residues. V dropped 0 bases and J dropped 6 bases, with 12 bases sitting between them. Per germline, CDR1 DFQATT and CDR2 SNEGSKA (reference sequence).

Concerning this clonotype: A much larger clone is a single base away; this may be a read error. This chain links TRBV29-1 with TRBJ1-2; 7 bases are a match to TRBD1. The germline V gene has CDR1 SQVTM and CDR2 ANQGSEA. This CDR3 comprises 14 residues. CDR3 loop: CSVGTGEGNYGCTF. The CDR3 nucleotides are TGCAGCGTTGGTACAGGGGAAGGTAACTATGGCTGCACCTTC.

This clonotype appeared many times. The chain joins TRBV6-5 to TRBJ1-1; unclear D gene. V was trimmed by 5 bases and J by 8 bases, leaving 9 bases between them. Germline CDR1 reads MNHEY; CDR2 reads SVGAGI. The CDR3 sequence is 11 residues long. The CDR3 loop reads CASSTPLEAFF. CDR3 bases: TGTGCCAGCAGTACGCCATTGGAAGCTTTCTTT.

This clonotype appeared many times. The J gene is TRBJ2-1, the V gene TRBV7-9, with TRBD2 matching over 11 bases. J was trimmed by 2 bases and V by 5 bases; bases with no gene match: 5. CDR3 length: 16 amino acids. CDR1 and CDR2 from the germline V gene are SEHNR and FQNEAQ (reference sequence). In DNA form, the CDR3 reads TGTGCCAGCAGCCCAGCTAGCGGGAGGACCTACAATGAGCAGTTCTTC. It encodes CASSPASGRTYNEQFF.

V gene TRBV15 combines with J gene TRBJ2-5; D might be TRBD1 (6 bases). CDR3 length: 15 amino acids. V was pared by 0 bases and J by 1 base, with 9 bases between. Germline assignment: CDR1 LNHNV and CDR2 YYDKDF (reference sequence). The CDR3, as DNA: TGTGCCACCAGCAGAGATCAGGGGACCCAAGAGACCCAGTACTTC. Translation gives CATSRDQGTQETQYF.

The V gene is TRBV24-1, the J gene TRBJ2-5; D is possibly TRBD2 (7 bases). There are 15 residues in the CDR3. Per germline, CDR1 KGHDR and CDR2 SFDVKD. V was trimmed by 1 base and J by 6 bases, leaving 14 bases between them. The CDR3: CATSDFLGGAKTQYF. CDR3 coding DNA: TGTGCCACCAGTGATTTTTTAGGGGGGGCTAAGACCCAGTACTTC.

J is TRBJ1-6 and V is TRBV15; no firm D call. The CDR3 extends over 12 amino acids. The V end was cut by 0 bases, the J end by 14 bases, with 8 bases between. CDR1 LNHNV and CDR2 YYDKDF come from the germline V gene (reference sequence). DNA of the CDR3: TGTGCCACCAGCAGAGATCATTTTGCCCTCCACTTT. As protein: CATSRDHFALHF.

This clonotype was seen ten or more times. The chain links TRBV12-3 or TRBV12-4 to TRBJ1-2; a possible D gene is TRBD1 (5 bases). Between the trimmed V and J ends, which lost 5 bases and 8 bases, there was a span of 21 bases. CDR3 length: 15 residues. The CDR3, as DNA: TGTGCCAGCAGTCACCCCTCCGGCAGGGCCTTCGGCTACACCTTC. It yields the protein CASSHPSGRAFGYTF.

This clonotype was counted ten times or more. The CDR3 loop reads CASLWGLGTEAFF. The CDR3 nucleotides are TGTGCTTCGCTATGGGGGTTGGGCACTGAAGCTTTCTTT. The chain carries TRBV6-1 and TRBJ1-1; possibly TRBD1 for D (5 bases). CDR1 is MNHNS, CDR2 SASEGT, per germline. The CDR3 has 13 amino acids.

This clonotype was detected only a few times. The rearrangement uses TRBV24-1 and TRBJ2-1; D is perhaps TRBD1 (8 bases). Germline V CDR1 and CDR2: KGHDR, SFDVKD. V lost 3 bases and J 8 bases, leaving 19 bases between the germline ends. The CDR3 spans 16 residues. DNA for the CDR3: TGTGCCACCAGTGATCCCACGGGCGGGGGACAGGATGAGCAGTTCTTC. Encoded protein: CATSDPTGGGQDEQFF.

The chain joins TRBV10-3 to TRBJ1-6; D not certain. The CDR3 totals 16 residues. V was clipped by 1 base and J by 7 bases, with 14 bases between them. Germline V CDR1 and CDR2: ENHRY, SYGVKD. CDR3 loop: CAISEFLHRLNSPLHF. The CDR3 nucleotides are TGTGCCATCAGTGAGTTCCTACATCGACTGAATTCACCCCTCCACTTT.

This clonotype was recorded many times. At one end the junction does not follow the germline gene, possibly because of a read error. The rearrangement uses TRBV12-3 or TRBV12-4 and TRBJ2-7; maybe TRBD2 (7 bases). This CDR3 spans 8 amino acids. CDR3 region: CYWGGSPF. The CDR3 nucleotides are TGCTACTGGGGGGGCTCCCCCTTC.

Notes on this clonotype: Its ends do not fully match the called genes, so a read error is possible. The gene calls are TRBV7-9 and TRBJ2-2; D tentatively fits TRBD1 or TRBD2 (6 bases each). The CDR3 loop spans 15 amino acids. The germline gives CDR1 SEHNR, CDR2 FQNEAQ (reference sequence). The CDR3 loop reads CASSPRGPATVELFF. CDR3 bases: TGTGCCAGCAGCCCCCGGGGGCCGGCCACCGTGGAGCTGTTTTTT. Full variable domain (remainder filled in from reference TRBV7-9 and TRBJ2-2): DTGVSQNPRHKITKRGQNVTFRCDPISEHNRLYWYRQTLGQGPEFLTYFQNEAQLEKSRLLSDRFSAERPKGSFSTLEIQRTEQGDSAMYLCASSPRGPATVELFFGEGSRLTVL.

This chain joins TRBV9 and TRBJ2-7; possibly TRBD2 for D (6 bases). Germline-derived CDR1 and CDR2 are SGDLS and YYNGEE. The CDR3 is 14 amino acids. V lost 2 bases and J 2 bases, leaving 11 bases between the germline ends. CDR3 sequence: CASSVGGETYEQYF. CDR3 coding DNA: TGTGCCAGCAGCGTGGGCGGGGAGACCTACGAGCAGTACTTC.

The rearrangement uses TRBV20-1 and TRBJ2-7; D is uncertain. The assigned J gene may be wrong: the sequence end matches TRBJ2-5 better. This CDR3 has 13 residues. Germline CDR1 reads DFQATT; CDR2 reads SNEGSKA (reference sequence). CDR3 sequence: CSARLYRSETQYF. As DNA, the CDR3 is TGCAGTGCTAGACTATATAGGTCAGAGACCCAGTACTTC.

The rearrangement links TRBV24-1 to TRBJ2-3; D call uncertain. Germline V gene sequence: CDR1 KGHDR, CDR2 SFDVKD. The CDR3 length is 11 residues. The V gene lost 4 bases and the J gene lost 3 bases, with 1 base spanning the gap. The DNA of the CDR3 is TGTGCCACCAGTGAGACAGATACGCAGTATTTT. Translating gives CATSETDTQYF.